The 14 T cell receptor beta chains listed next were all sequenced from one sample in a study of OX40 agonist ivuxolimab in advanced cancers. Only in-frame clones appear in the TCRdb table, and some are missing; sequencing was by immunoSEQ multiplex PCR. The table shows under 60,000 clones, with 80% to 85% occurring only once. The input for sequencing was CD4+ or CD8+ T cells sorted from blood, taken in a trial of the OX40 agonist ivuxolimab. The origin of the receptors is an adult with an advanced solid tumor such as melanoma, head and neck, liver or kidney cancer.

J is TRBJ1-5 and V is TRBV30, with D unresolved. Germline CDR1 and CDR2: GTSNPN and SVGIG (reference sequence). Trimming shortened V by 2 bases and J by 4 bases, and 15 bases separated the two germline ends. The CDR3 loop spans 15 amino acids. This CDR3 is CAWSPRATMNQPQHF. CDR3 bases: TGTGCCTGGAGTCCTAGGGCGACGATGAATCAGCCCCAGCATTTT.

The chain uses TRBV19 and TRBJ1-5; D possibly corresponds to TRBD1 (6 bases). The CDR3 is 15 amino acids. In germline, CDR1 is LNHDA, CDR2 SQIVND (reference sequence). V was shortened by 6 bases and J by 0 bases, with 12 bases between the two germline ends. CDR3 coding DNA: TGTGCCAGTAGGGAAGGGACATATAGCAATCAGCCCCAGCATTTT. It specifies CASREGTYSNQPQHF. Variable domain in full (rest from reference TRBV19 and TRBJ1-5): DGGITQSPKYLFRKEGQNVTLSCEQNLNHDAMYWYRQDPGQGLRLIYYSQIVNDFQKGDIAEGYSVSREKKESFPLTVTSAQKNPTAFYLCASREGTYSNQPQHFGDGTRLSIL.

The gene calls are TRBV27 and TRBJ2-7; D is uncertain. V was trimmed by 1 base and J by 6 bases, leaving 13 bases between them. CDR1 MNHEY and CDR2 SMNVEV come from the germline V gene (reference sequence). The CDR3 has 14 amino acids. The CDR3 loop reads CASSLYPGPLEQYF. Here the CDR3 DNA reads TGTGCCAGCAGTTTATATCCTGGCCCCCTCGAGCAGTACTTC.

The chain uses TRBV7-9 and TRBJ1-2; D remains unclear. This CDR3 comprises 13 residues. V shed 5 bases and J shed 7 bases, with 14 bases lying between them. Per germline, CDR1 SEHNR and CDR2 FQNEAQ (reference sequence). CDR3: CASSLEGGGGYTF. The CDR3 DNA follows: TGTGCCAGCAGCCTAGAGGGCGGAGGTGGCTACACCTTC.

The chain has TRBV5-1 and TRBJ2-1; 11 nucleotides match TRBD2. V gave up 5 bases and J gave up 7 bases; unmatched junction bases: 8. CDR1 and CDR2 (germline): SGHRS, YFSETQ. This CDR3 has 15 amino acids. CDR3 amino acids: CASRTGTSGDNEQFF. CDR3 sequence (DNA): TGCGCCAGCAGGACCGGGACTAGCGGTGATAATGAGCAGTTCTTC.

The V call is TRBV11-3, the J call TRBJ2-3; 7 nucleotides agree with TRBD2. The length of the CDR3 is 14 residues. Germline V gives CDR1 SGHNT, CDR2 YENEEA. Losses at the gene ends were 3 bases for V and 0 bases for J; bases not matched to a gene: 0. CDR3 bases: TGTGCCAGCAGCTTCGGGGGGAGCACAGATACGCAGTATTTT. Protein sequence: CASSFGGSTDTQYF.

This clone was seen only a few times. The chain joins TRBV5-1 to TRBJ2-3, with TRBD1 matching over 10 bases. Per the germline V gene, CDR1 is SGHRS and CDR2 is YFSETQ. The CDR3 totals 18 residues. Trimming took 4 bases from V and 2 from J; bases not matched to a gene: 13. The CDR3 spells CASSHGLTGGAPTDTQYF. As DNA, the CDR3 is TGCGCCAGCAGCCATGGGTTGACAGGGGGCGCCCCCACAGATACGCAGTATTTT.

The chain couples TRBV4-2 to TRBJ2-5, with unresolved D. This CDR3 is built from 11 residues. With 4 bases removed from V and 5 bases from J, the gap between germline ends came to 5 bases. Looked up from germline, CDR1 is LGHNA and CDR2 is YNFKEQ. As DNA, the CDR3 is TGTGCCAGCAGCCGCCAGGAGACCCAGTACTTC. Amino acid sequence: CASSRQETQYF.

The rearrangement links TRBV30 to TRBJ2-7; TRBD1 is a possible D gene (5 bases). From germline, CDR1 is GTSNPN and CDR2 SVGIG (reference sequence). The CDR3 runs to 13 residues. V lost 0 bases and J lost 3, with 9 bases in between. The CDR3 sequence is CAWSVSQGYEQYF. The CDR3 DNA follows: TGTGCCTGGAGTGTAAGTCAGGGCTACGAGCAGTACTTC. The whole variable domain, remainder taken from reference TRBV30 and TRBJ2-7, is SQTIHQWPATLVQPVGSPLSLECTVEGTSNPNLYWYRQAAGRGLQLLFYSVGIGQISSEVPQNLSASRPQDRQFILSSKKLLLSDSGFYLCAWSVSQGYEQYFGPGTRLTVT.

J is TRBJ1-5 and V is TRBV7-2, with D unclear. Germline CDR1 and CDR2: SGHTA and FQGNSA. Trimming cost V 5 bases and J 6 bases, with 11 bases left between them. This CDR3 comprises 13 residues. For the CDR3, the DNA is TGTGCCAGCAGCCAAGCCGCCCGTCAGCCCCAGCATTTT. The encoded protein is CASSQAARQPQHF.

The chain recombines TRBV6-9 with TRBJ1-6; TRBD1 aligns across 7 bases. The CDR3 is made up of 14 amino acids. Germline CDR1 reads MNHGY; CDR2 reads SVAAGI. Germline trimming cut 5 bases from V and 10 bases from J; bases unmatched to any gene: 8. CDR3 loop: CASSILTGNSPLHF. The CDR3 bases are TGTGCCAGCAGTATTTTGACAGGGAACTCACCCCTCCACTTT.

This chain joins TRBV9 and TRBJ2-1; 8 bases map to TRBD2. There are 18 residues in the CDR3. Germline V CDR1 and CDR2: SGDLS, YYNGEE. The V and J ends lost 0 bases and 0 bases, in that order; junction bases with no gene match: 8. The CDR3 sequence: CASSVEQRGYSSYNEQFF. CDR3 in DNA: TGTGCCAGCAGCGTAGAACAGCGGGGGTACAGCTCCTACAATGAGCAGTTCTTC.

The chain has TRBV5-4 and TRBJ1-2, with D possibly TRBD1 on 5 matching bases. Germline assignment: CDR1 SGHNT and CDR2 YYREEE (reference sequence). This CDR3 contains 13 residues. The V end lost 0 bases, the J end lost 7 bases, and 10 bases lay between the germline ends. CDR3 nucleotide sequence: TGTGCCAGCAGCTTGGCCGGGGGGGGTGGCTACACCTTC. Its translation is CASSLAGGGGYTF.

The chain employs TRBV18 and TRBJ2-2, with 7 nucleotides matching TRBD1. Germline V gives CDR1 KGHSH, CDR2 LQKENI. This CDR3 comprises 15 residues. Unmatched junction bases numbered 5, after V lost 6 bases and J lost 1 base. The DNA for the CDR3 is TGTGCCAGCTCCTGGGACAGCCAGAACACCGGGGAGCTGTTTTTT. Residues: CASSWDSQNTGELFF.